A single sample is the source of the 8 T cell receptor beta chains below, sequenced in a study of T cells in Graves' hyperthyroidism and ophthalmopathy. TCR beta CDR3 region amplification was performed from RNA transcripts. HTBI primers drove first-round RT-PCR of the TCR CDR3. MiXCR, run by TCRdb on the multiplex PCR reads, gives a single entry per CDR3 protein. The repertoire holds some 370,000 distinct CDR3 sequences, around 15% seen once, with 25% to 30% in the top ten. The sequencing sample was made of blood. These receptors came from a man in his fifties or sixties with Graves' ophthalmopathy.

This clonotype was observed at least ten times. V is TRBV27 and J is TRBJ2-3; 10 nucleotides line up with TRBD2. Trimming at V came to 5 bases and at J to 2 bases, leaving 7 bases not matched to a gene. Germline lookup yields CDR1 MNHEY and CDR2 SMNVEV (reference sequence). The CDR3 extends over 16 amino acids. The CDR3 nucleotides are TGTGCCAGCAGTCCCGGACTAGCGGAGATCACAGATACGCAGTATTTT. Its translation is CASSPGLAEITDTQYF.

The CDR3 region has the DNA TGTGCCAGCAGCCAGGACTGGACCTACAATGAGCAGTTCTTC. This encodes CASSQDWTYNEQFF. This chain links TRBV14 with TRBJ2-1; tentatively, D is TRBD2 (5 bases). The germline CDR1 and CDR2 sequences are SGHDN and FVKESK. Trimming removed 3 bases at V and 2 bases at J, with 8 bases between. The CDR3 extends over 14 amino acids.

This chain connects TRBV27 to TRBJ2-4, with no clear D. V was pared by 2 bases and J by 0 bases, with 8 bases between. The CDR3 runs to 15 residues. Germline V gives CDR1 MNHEY, CDR2 SMNVEV (reference sequence). The CDR3 nucleotides are TGTGCCAGCAGTTTAAGTTTCGTAGCCAAAAACATTCAGTACTTC. Protein product: CASSLSFVAKNIQYF.

V is TRBV19 and J is TRBJ2-5; D gene ambiguous. V was trimmed by 5 bases and J by 0 bases, leaving 7 bases between them. This CDR3 spans 13 amino acids. Looked up from germline, CDR1 is LNHDA and CDR2 is SQIVND (reference sequence). CDR3 amino acids: CASSEADQETQYF. The DNA of the CDR3 is TGTGCCAGTAGTGAAGCTGACCAAGAGACCCAGTACTTC.

This clonotype was seen ten or more times. The chain uses TRBV7-3 and TRBJ2-1; possible D gene TRBD2, 5 bases. This CDR3 is built from 13 residues. The germline gives CDR1 SGHTA, CDR2 FQGTGA. V lost 5 bases and J lost 6, with 11 bases in between. The CDR3 nucleotides read TGTGCCAGCAGCGACGGACGGGGCAATGAGCAGTTCTTC. Its translation: CASSDGRGNEQFF. Combining the CDR3 with reference TRBV7-3 and TRBJ2-1 gives the whole variable domain GAGVSQTPSNKVTEKGKYVELRCDPISGHTALYWYRQSLGQGPEFLIYFQGTGAADDSGLPNDRFFAVRPEGSVSTLKIQRTERGDSAVYLCASSDGRGNEQFFGPGTRLTVL.

This clonotype was counted a few times. Here the CDR3 DNA reads TGCGCCAGCAGCTACAATTCCGGGACTAACAACGAGCAGTACTTC. Protein sequence: CASSYNSGTNNEQYF. The chain employs TRBV5-1 and TRBJ2-7; 7 bases align to TRBD2. The V segment lost 3 bases and the J segment 5 bases; nucleotides outside the gene matches: 11. Per germline, CDR1 SGHRS and CDR2 YFSETQ. This CDR3 region has 15 residues.

This clonotype was detected a few times. The chain employs TRBV4-1 and TRBJ1-2; TRBD1 matches at 11 bases. This CDR3 has 16 residues. Germline V gene sequence: CDR1 MGHRA, CDR2 YSYEKL. V gave up 4 bases and J gave up 0 bases; unmatched junction bases: 4. The CDR3 DNA reads as TGCGCCAGCAGCCCCGGGACAGGGGGTACTAACTATGGCTACACCTTC. Translation gives CASSPGTGGTNYGYTF.

This clonotype was observed many times. The V and J genes are TRBV19 and TRBJ1-1, with 10 bases aligning to TRBD1. The CDR3 loop spans 13 amino acids. Germline assignment: CDR1 LNHDA and CDR2 SQIVND (reference sequence). V was pared by 9 bases and J by 1 base, with 2 bases of the junction left unmatched. The CDR3 DNA reads as TGTGCCAGCAGGGACAGGGGGAACACTGAAGCTTTCTTT. Residues: CASRDRGNTEAFF.